A selection of T cell receptor beta chains follows, all from one sample in a study of T cells in localized non-small cell lung cancer. Here immunoSEQ multiplex PCR was the method, and the copy in TCRdb shows in-frame clones only, minus some. This table has about 41,000 clones, about 85% appearing once. This material consisted of peripheral blood, taken before any cancer treatment. All receptors come from a woman aged 18 to 55 with stage III lung adenocarcinoma. Both conserved end residues are part of each CDR3. The D gene is left open where the match is weak. Size is stated for part of the rows, as once, few or many counts, or as a class when the clone is expanded.

d_call clone_size j_call v_call cdr3_aa cdr3_nt
NA NA TRBJ2-5 TRBV2 CASILEETQYF TGTGCCAGCATCCTGGAGGAGACCCAGTACTTC
NA NA TRBJ2-5 TRBV14 CASSPLGVYQETQYF TGTGCCAGCAGCCCCCTCGGGGTGTACCAAGAGACCCAGTACTTC
NA NA TRBJ1-1 TRBV19 CASSIAVNTEAFF TGTGCCAGTAGTATAGCGGTGAACACTGAAGCTTTCTTT
NA NA TRBJ2-1 TRBV11-3 CASSLGQGKTNEQFF TGTGCCAGCAGCTTAGGGCAGGGGAAGACGAATGAGCAGTTCTTC
NA NA TRBJ1-2 TRBV11-2 CASSLGELDGYGYTF TGTGCCAGCAGCTTAGGGGAACTGGACGGTTATGGCTACACCTTC
NA NA TRBJ1-5 TRBV15 CATSRSTGRAEPQHF TGTGCCACCAGCCGTTCCACAGGGCGCGCGGAGCCCCAGCATTTT
NA NA TRBJ1-5 TRBV7-8 CASSLNSGGSNQPQHF TGTGCCAGCAGCCTCAATTCGGGGGGAAGCAATCAGCCCCAGCATTTT
TRBD1 NA TRBJ2-1 TRBV27 CASSLSGDRQYNEQFF TGTGCCAGCAGTTTATCGGGGGACAGGCAATACAATGAGCAGTTCTTC
NA NA TRBJ2-3 TRBV9 CASSVYGGGTDTQYF TGTGCCAGCAGCGTATATGGCGGGGGCACAGATACGCAGTATTTT
TRBD1 few TRBJ1-1 TRBV11-2 CASSLVTGVGTEAFF TGTGCCAGCAGCTTAGTGACAGGGGTTGGCACTGAAGCTTTCTTT
TRBD1 few TRBJ2-5 TRBV30 CASTGGTQYF TGTGCCTCGACAGGGGGGACCCAGTACTTC
TRBD1 few TRBJ1-2 TRBV6-6 CASRTGDYGYTF TGTGCCAGCAGGACAGGGGATTATGGCTACACCTTC
NA NA TRBJ1-5 TRBV4-1 CASSQGPYSNQPQHF TGCGCCAGCAGCCAGGGTCCTTATAGCAATCAGCCCCAGCATTTT
NA NA TRBJ1-1 TRBV6-1 CACQLEVVGTEAFF TGTGCCTGCCAGCTCGAGGTAGTGGGGACTGAAGCTTTCTTT
NA NA TRBJ2-7 TRBV5-6 CASSLGGVPYEQYF TGTGCCAGCAGCTTGGGCGGGGTCCCCTACGAGCAGTACTTC
TRBD2 NA TRBJ2-5 TRBV30 CAWSTLAEWETQYF TGTGCCTGGAGTACGCTAGCGGAGTGGGAGACCCAGTACTTC
NA NA TRBJ1-2 TRBV18 CASSPSGNYGYTF TGTGCCAGCTCACCATCCGGGAACTATGGCTACACCTTC
NA NA TRBJ1-1 TRBV21-1 CASSKPPDRALNTEAFF TGTGCCAGCAGCAAACCCCCCGACAGGGCTCTTAACACTGAAGCTTTCTTT
NA NA TRBJ1-1 TRBV9 CASSTEGEVGTEAFF TGTGCCAGCAGCACCGAGGGAGAGGTAGGCACTGAAGCTTTCTTT
TRBD1 NA TRBJ2-5 TRBV2 CAARGLSETQYF TGTGCCGCCAGGGGGCTTTCAGAGACCCAGTACTTC
NA NA TRBJ1-5 TRBV6-6 CASSRNQDNNQPQHF TGTGCCAGCAGCCGAAATCAGGACAACAATCAGCCCCAGCATTTT
NA NA TRBJ2-7 TRBV28 CASSSSYEQYF TGTGCCAGCAGTTCCAGCTACGAGCAGTACTTC
NA few TRBJ1-1 TRBV7-9 CASSLELRSTEAFF TGTGCCAGCAGCTTAGAACTCCGGTCAACTGAAGCTTTCTTT
NA NA TRBJ2-3 TRBV4-1 CASRAGRGAAASTDTQYF TGCGCCAGCCGAGCGGGCCGAGGGGCGGCGGCCTCCACAGATACGCAGTATTTT
NA once TRBJ1-4 TRBV6-4 CASIIGTDEKLFF TGTGCCAGCATAATTGGAACAGATGAAAAACTGTTTTTT
TRBD1 NA TRBJ1-2 TRBV20-1 CSAQGGGYTF TGCAGTGCTCAGGGGGGAGGCTACACCTTC
NA NA TRBJ2-5 TRBV18 CASSPQVHKETQYF TGTGCCAGCTCACCGCAGGTCCATAAAGAGACCCAGTACTTC
NA few TRBJ2-1 TRBV4-1 CASSDGSEQFF TGCGCCAGCAGCGACGGGTCGGAGCAGTTCTTC
TRBD2 NA TRBJ2-3 TRBV7-9 CASSTSGATDTQYF TGTGCCAGCAGCACTAGCGGGGCCACAGATACGCAGTATTTT
NA NA TRBJ1-5 TRBV11-1 CASSEDNNQPQHF TGTGCCAGCAGCGAGGACAATAATCAGCCCCAGCATTTT
TRBD2 NA TRBJ2-1 TRBV23-1 CASSQSSRGEFF TGCGCCAGCAGTCAATCCTCCCGGGGGGAGTTCTTC
NA NA TRBJ1-2 TRBV6-5 CASREGRNYGYTF TGTGCCAGCAGGGAAGGACGGAACTATGGCTACACCTTC
TRBD1 NA TRBJ1-1 TRBV2 CASTLRRDRVAEAFF TGTGCCAGCACCCTCCGGAGGGACAGGGTGGCTGAAGCTTTCTTT
TRBD1 NA TRBJ1-1 TRBV5-1 CASSLVGTGTEAFF TGCGCCAGCAGCTTGGTTGGGACAGGGACTGAAGCTTTCTTT
TRBD1 NA TRBJ2-2 TRBV2 CASRGTENTGELFF TGTGCCAGCAGAGGGACAGAGAACACCGGGGAGCTGTTTTTT
NA NA TRBJ2-3 TRBV30 CAWSKVADTQYF TGTGCCTGGAGTAAGGTAGCAGATACGCAGTATTTT
TRBD1 NA TRBJ1-2 TRBV7-9 CASSLGQGGSNYGYTF TGTGCCAGCAGCTTGGGACAGGGAGGGTCTAACTATGGCTACACCTTC
TRBD1 NA TRBJ1-1 TRBV6-6 CASSLGQANTEAFF TGTGCCAGCAGTTTGGGACAGGCGAACACTGAAGCTTTCTTT
TRBD1 NA TRBJ1-1 TRBV6-4 CAIPRSDRVWSEAFF TGTGCCATCCCCCGGTCCGACAGGGTCTGGTCCGAAGCTTTCTTT
NA NA TRBJ1-6 TRBV14 CASSQINSPLHF TGTGCCAGCAGCCAAATTAATTCACCCCTCCACTTT
NA once TRBJ2-3 TRBV7-3 CASSFSPSTDTQYF TGTGCCAGCAGCTTTTCTCCTAGCACAGATACGCAGTATTTT
TRBD2 once TRBJ2-7 TRBV5-1 CASSPRLADSYEQYF TGCGCCAGCAGCCCACGACTAGCGGACTCCTACGAGCAGTACTTC
NA NA TRBJ2-1 TRBV6-5 CASSYRGDTYNEQFF TGTGCCAGCAGTTACAGGGGGGACACCTACAATGAGCAGTTCTTC
TRBD2 NA TRBJ2-1 TRBV7-3 CASSLMGLGAYEQFF TGTGCCAGCAGCTTAATGGGACTAGGAGCCTATGAGCAGTTCTTC
NA NA TRBJ1-2 TRBV2 CASSRGFDYDYTF TGTGCCAGCAGTAGGGGGTTTGACTATGACTACACCTTC
NA NA TRBJ1-1 TRBV19 CASSTTRDGDTEAFF TGTGCCAGTAGTACAACCAGGGATGGGGACACTGAAGCTTTCTTT